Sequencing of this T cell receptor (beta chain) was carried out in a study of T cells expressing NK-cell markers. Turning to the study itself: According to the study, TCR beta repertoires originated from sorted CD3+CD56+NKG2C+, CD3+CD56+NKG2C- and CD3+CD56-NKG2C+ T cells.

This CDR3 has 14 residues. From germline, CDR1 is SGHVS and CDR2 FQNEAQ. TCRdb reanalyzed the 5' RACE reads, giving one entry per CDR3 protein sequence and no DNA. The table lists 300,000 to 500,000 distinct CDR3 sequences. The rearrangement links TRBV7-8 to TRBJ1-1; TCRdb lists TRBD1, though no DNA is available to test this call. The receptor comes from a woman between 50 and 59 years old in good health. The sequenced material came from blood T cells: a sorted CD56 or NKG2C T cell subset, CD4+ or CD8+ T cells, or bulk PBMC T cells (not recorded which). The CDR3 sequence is CASSPDRQNTEAFF.